This entry concerns a single T cell receptor beta chain. CDR1 is SGHTA and CDR2 is FQGNSA in the germline V gene. Trimming stripped 0 bases from V and 7 bases from J, with 10 bases between. This CDR3 comprises 13 residues. Original data processing: Reference gene primer amplification yielded estimated nucleated cell counts. The protocol was immunoSEQ multiplex PCR, while the TCRdb copy is restricted to in-frame clones and leaves out a portion. D and trimming were read from the DNA, whereas the V and J calls and clone size are those reported in that table. The sample lists 200,000 to 300,000 clones, around 86% occurring once. This entry belongs to a study of blood T cell repertoires in COVID-19. Background on the study: Some COVID-19 samples were acute and others convalescent; all came from the United States, Italy and Spain. T cells, B-cell-depleted T cells, or PBMCs supplied cDNA or gDNA.

The V gene is TRBV7-2, the J gene TRBJ2-7; possibly TRBD2 for D (5 bases). Sequencing used peripheral blood. The sequence was obtained from a middle-aged man who had recovered from COVID-19. The CDR3 here is CASSLAPEGEQYF. CDR3 bases: TGTGCCAGCAGCTTAGCCCCAGAGGGAGAGCAGTACTTC.